These 9 T cell receptor beta chains were all obtained from the same sample, sequenced in a study of shared clonotypes between healthy human individuals. CD45RO-negative cells were positively selected for CCR7, leaving out terminally differentiated effector memory CD45RA+ cells. Using immunoSEQ multiplex PCR, the repertoire was profiled, and TCRdb retains in-frame clones only, with some absent. Of hundreds of thousands of clones in the sample, 95% were seen once. The sample consisted of naive CD8+ T cells sorted from blood. The receptors were sampled from a woman in her 30s in good health.

The V call is TRBV4-2, the J call TRBJ1-4; 9 nucleotides agree with TRBD1. The V gene end was trimmed by 1 base and the J gene end by 7 bases; junction bases not matched to a gene: 10. The CDR3 is 17 residues long. Germline values: CDR1 LGHNA, CDR2 YNFKEQ. The CDR3 bases are TGTGCCAGCAGCCAAGCCGCGGGACAGGGCGAAGGTGAAAAACTGTTTTTT. Encoded protein: CASSQAAGQGEGEKLFF.

CDR3 amino acids: CASSTVSSTDTQYF. CDR3 in DNA: TGTGCCAGCAGTACGGTATCTAGCACAGATACGCAGTATTTT. This chain links TRBV6-6 with TRBJ2-3; the D is unclear. Germline CDR1 reads MNHNY; CDR2 reads SVGAGI (reference sequence). Deletions cut 5 bases from V and 0 bases from J, with 9 bases between. The CDR3 covers 14 residues.

This clone was counted a single time. The V and J genes are TRBV5-6 and TRBJ1-1; D is perhaps TRBD1 (5 bases). The CDR3 is 14 residues long. V gave up 2 bases and J gave up 5 bases, with 13 bases separating them. The germline V gene has CDR1 SGHDT and CDR2 YYEEEE. The DNA for the CDR3 is TGTGCCAGCAGCTTCCTGACGGGGGGAACTGAAGCTTTCTTT. The encoded protein is CASSFLTGGTEAFF.

The chain links TRBV19 to TRBJ1-5, with D possibly matching TRBD1 (6 bases). The CDR3 consists of 17 residues. Germline V CDR1 and CDR2: LNHDA, SQIVND (reference sequence). With 0 bases removed from V and 1 base from J, the gap between germline ends came to 13 bases. In DNA, the CDR3 is TGTGCCAGTAGTATAGATACCGGGACATTAAGCAATCAGCCCCAGCATTTT. As protein: CASSIDTGTLSNQPQHF.

This sequence joins TRBV28 and TRBJ2-7; a weak D match, TRBD1 (6 bases). This CDR3 has 13 residues. From germline, CDR1 is MDHEN and CDR2 SYDVKM. Deletions cut 6 bases from V and 5 bases from J, with 14 bases between. The CDR3 DNA reads as TGTGCCAGCAGATCTCCGGGACACCACGAGCAGTACTTC. It encodes CASRSPGHHEQYF.

J is TRBJ2-7 and V is TRBV9, with D possibly matching TRBD2 (5 bases). CDR3 size: 16 residues. The V gene's germline CDR1 is SGDLS and CDR2 YYNGEE. With 0 bases removed from V and 1 base from J, the gap between germline ends came to 14 bases. This CDR3 reads CASSVGSASSSYEQYF. The DNA of the CDR3 is TGTGCCAGCAGCGTAGGATCGGCTAGCAGTTCCTACGAGCAGTACTTC. Full variable domain (missing parts from reference TRBV9 and TRBJ2-7): DSGVTQTPKHLITATGQRVTLRCSPRSGDLSVYWYQQSLDQGLQFLIQYYNGEERAKGNILERFSAQQFPDLHSELNLSSLELGDSALYFCASSVGSASSSYEQYFGPGTRLTVT.

The rearrangement joins TRBV27 to TRBJ2-2; D unresolved. Trimming removed 5 bases at V and 6 bases at J, with 10 bases between. Germline V gene data show CDR1 as MNHEY and CDR2 as SMNVEV (reference sequence). The CDR3 consists of 13 residues. As DNA, the CDR3 is TGTGCCAGCAGTCCAATTTTGTCCGGGGAGCTGTTTTTT. Translated, it gives CASSPILSGELFF.

The rearrangement joins TRBV4-2 to TRBJ2-7; 9 bases agree with TRBD2. The J segment lost 1 base and the V segment lost 6 bases, leaving 4 bases of the junction unmatched. CDR1 and CDR2 from the germline V gene are LGHNA and YNFKEQ. This CDR3 has 14 amino acids. CDR3 DNA: TGTGCCAGCAGTGCGGGAGGGGGGTCCTACGAGCAGTACTTC. Amino acid sequence: CASSAGGGSYEQYF.

This clone was picked up one time. The V gene is TRBV27, the J gene TRBJ2-3; 10 nucleotides line up with TRBD2. CDR1 MNHEY and CDR2 SMNVEV come from the germline V gene (reference sequence). The junction had 10 bases not matched to a gene; V was cut back by 5 bases and J by 5 bases. The CDR3 is made up of 16 amino acids. CDR3 in DNA: TGTGCCAGCAGTCCCGGACTAGCGGTTGAGGAAGATACGCAGTATTTT. Protein product: CASSPGLAVEEDTQYF.